These 25 T cell receptor beta chains were all obtained from the same sample, sequenced in a study of CD8 T cells in ankylosing spondylitis. Findings and caveats of the study: About 8 highly homologous variants formed a TCR beta motif that appeared characteristic of ankylosing spondylitis blood.

TCRdb re-called the 5' RACE reads with MiXCR, one entry per CDR3 protein. This sample yields about 130,000 distinct CDR3 sequences, of which approximately 17% are seen a single time; approximately 30% belongs to the top ten. Their recognized antigens are unknown. Sample: blood, either unsorted or a sorted T cell fraction (not recorded which). The receptor source for this set is a male donor with ankylosing spondylitis.

This clonotype occurred a few times. The V call is TRBV6-1, the J call TRBJ2-1, with D uncertain. This CDR3 contains 10 residues. From germline, CDR1 is MNHNS and CDR2 SASEGT. V lost 7 bases, J lost 7 bases, and 5 bases lay in between. In DNA form, the CDR3 reads TGTGCCAGCATGTGGAATGAGCAGTTCTTC. As protein: CASMWNEQFF.

This chain uses TRBV4-1 with TRBJ2-1; possibly TRBD2 for D (5 bases). V was clipped by 1 base and J by 12 bases, with 13 bases between them. Germline V CDR1 and CDR2: MGHRA, YSYEKL. CDR3 size: 13 residues. The CDR3 sequence: CASSQVGKVGQFF. In DNA, the CDR3 is TGCGCCAGCAGCCAAGTCGGGAAAGTGGGGCAGTTCTTC.

The chain joins TRBV2 to TRBJ2-7; the D is unclear. V lost 2 bases to trimming and J lost 2 bases, with 7 bases between them. CDR3 size: 13 residues. The germline CDR1 and CDR2 sequences are SNHLY and FYNNEI. DNA of the CDR3: TGTGCCAGCAGTGAAAAGGCCCCCTACGAGCAGTACTTC. Translated, it gives CASSEKAPYEQYF.

There are many counts of this clonotype. The V and J genes are TRBV29-1 and TRBJ2-1; TRBD2 aligns across 9 bases. V was clipped by 0 bases and J by 5 bases; unmatched bases: 8. Germline lookup yields CDR1 SQVTM and CDR2 ANQGSEA. The CDR3 runs to 16 residues. CDR3 nucleotide sequence: TGCAGCGTTGAAGAGTACTTAGCGGGAGAGGACAATGAGCAGTTCTTC. Translated, it gives CSVEEYLAGEDNEQFF.

In this sample, this clonotype turned up a few times. The V call is TRBV27, the J call TRBJ2-3; a possible D gene is TRBD2 (5 bases). CDR1 is MNHEY, CDR2 SMNVEV, per germline (reference sequence). The CDR3 sequence is 12 residues long. V shed 4 bases and J shed 11 bases, with 13 bases lying between them. The CDR3 coding sequence is TGTGCCAGCAGTTCCCCCCCGGGGATGCAGTATTTT. Translated, it gives CASSSPPGMQYF.

This chain links TRBV5-5 with TRBJ2-7, with TRBD1 matching 10 bases. CDR3 size: 14 residues. From germline, CDR1 is SGHKS and CDR2 YYEKEE (reference sequence). V shed 5 bases and J 5 bases; nucleotides not matched to a gene: 7. CDR3 sequence reads: CASREGQGFDEQYF. The CDR3 region has the DNA TGTGCCAGCAGGGAGGGACAGGGGTTCGACGAGCAGTACTTC.

This clonotype was seen many times. The chain carries TRBV12-3 or TRBV12-4 and TRBJ2-1; D might be TRBD2 (6 bases). The CDR3 contains 14 residues. V was trimmed by 1 base and J by 3 bases, leaving 7 bases between them. CDR3 DNA: TGTGCCAGCAGTTTAGAGACTAGCTACAATGAGCAGTTCTTC. Its protein is CASSLETSYNEQFF.

The table lists this clonotype with a few counts. The rearrangement links TRBV4-1 to TRBJ2-3; D is perhaps TRBD1 (6 bases). Trimming removed 4 bases at V and 0 bases at J, with 11 bases between. The CDR3 has 15 residues. Germline V gene sequence: CDR1 MGHRA, CDR2 YSYEKL. The DNA of the CDR3 is TGCGCCAGCAGCCGACAAAGGGGGAGCACAGATACGCAGTATTTT. Translated: CASSRQRGSTDTQYF.

This chain links TRBV27 with TRBJ2-1; 14 positions match TRBD2. V lost 8 bases and J lost 4; bases outside the gene matches: 10. This CDR3 contains 17 residues. Germline lookup yields CDR1 MNHEY and CDR2 SMNVEV (reference sequence). The CDR3 loop reads CASRPGTSGREYNEQFF. The CDR3 DNA follows: TGTGCCAGCCGACCCGGGACTAGCGGGAGAGAGTACAATGAGCAGTTCTTC.

This clonotype was detected only a few times. J is TRBJ1-1 and V is TRBV12-3 or TRBV12-4; D gene uncertain. The CDR3 sequence is 12 residues long. V was shortened by 3 bases and J by 6 bases, with 8 bases between the two germline ends. As DNA, the CDR3 is TGTGCCAGCAGTTTGGGCCAGCCTGAAGCTTTCTTT. This translates into CASSLGQPEAFF.

The gene calls are TRBV13 and TRBJ2-7; 7 bases align to TRBD1. The CDR3 has 14 amino acids. CDR1 and CDR2 (germline): PRHDT, FYEKMQ (reference sequence). The V and J ends lost 5 bases and 2 bases, in that order; junction bases with no gene match: 6. The CDR3 bases are TGTGCCAGCAGCATAACGGGACAGCCCTACGAGCAGTACTTC. Protein sequence: CASSITGQPYEQYF.

The rearrangement joins TRBV4-1 to TRBJ2-7; the D is unclear. This CDR3 is 13 amino acids long. Germline V gene lookup returns CDR1 MGHRA and CDR2 YSYEKL. Trimming took 2 bases from V and 1 from J, leaving 6 bases between them. The CDR3 protein is CASSQRLSYEQYF. DNA of the CDR3: TGCGCCAGCAGCCAACGGCTGTCCTACGAGCAGTACTTC.

The chain recombines TRBV6-1 with TRBJ2-7, with 9 bases identical to TRBD2. The CDR3 has 14 residues. The V gene end was trimmed by 2 bases and the J gene end by 2 bases; junction bases not matched to a gene: 1. Germline V CDR1 and CDR2: MNHNS, SASEGT. The CDR3 bases are TGTGCCAGCAGTGAACGCGGGAGGGCCTACGAGCAGTACTTC. This codes for CASSERGRAYEQYF.

The rearrangement uses TRBV19 and TRBJ2-1; D remains unclear. Trimming took 5 bases from V and 4 from J, leaving 15 bases between them. Germline CDR1 is LNHDA and CDR2 is SQIVND (reference sequence). The CDR3 length is 15 residues. In DNA form, the CDR3 reads TGTGCCAGTAGTCAATCCCGGACGGGTTACAATGAGCAGTTCTTC. Its translation is CASSQSRTGYNEQFF.

This clonotype showed up just a few times. The chain has TRBV7-2 and TRBJ1-5, with D maybe TRBD1 (6 bases). The ends were cut back, 5 bases at V and 1 base at J, with 18 bases in the middle. Germline loops: CDR1 SGHTA, CDR2 FQGNSA. The CDR3 covers 17 residues. The CDR3 nucleotides read TGTGCCAGCAGCCGATTAGGTAGGACAGTAAGCAATCAGCCCCAGCATTTT. Protein sequence: CASSRLGRTVSNQPQHF.

This clonotype was seen a handful of times. The chain is built from TRBV5-6 and TRBJ2-4; 8 positions agree with TRBD1. The CDR3 has 13 residues. With V trimmed by 2 bases and J by 9 bases, 4 bases remained unmatched. Per the germline V gene, CDR1 is SGHDT and CDR2 is YYEEEE. The CDR3 DNA follows: TGTGCCAGCAGCTTCGGACAGGGAGGCATTCAGTACTTC. Protein sequence: CASSFGQGGIQYF.

The table lists this clonotype with a few counts. The chain employs TRBV28 and TRBJ2-7; 10 bases map to TRBD1. V lost 6 bases and J lost 4; bases outside the gene matches: 12. In germline, CDR1 is MDHEN, CDR2 SYDVKM. The CDR3 sequence is 16 residues long. The CDR3 nucleotides read TGTGCCAGCAGCCCCACCGGGACAGGGGCTTCTTACGAGCAGTACTTC. This encodes CASSPTGTGASYEQYF.

The V and J genes are TRBV7-8 and TRBJ1-2; D is undetermined. The CDR3 is 14 residues long. Germline CDR1 SGHVS, CDR2 FQNEAQ. The ends were cut back, 5 bases at V and 1 base at J, with 11 bases in the middle. The CDR3 sequence: CASSPDLSNYGYTF. CDR3 DNA: TGTGCCAGCAGCCCCGATCTTAGTAACTATGGCTACACCTTC.

Only a few counts were recorded for this clonotype. This chain joins TRBV20-1 and TRBJ1-1, with D unclear. The CDR3 is 14 amino acids. Germline CDR1 DFQATT, CDR2 SNEGSKA (reference sequence). V lost 4 bases and J 4 bases, leaving 16 bases between the germline ends. As DNA, the CDR3 is TGCAGTGCTACCCACCCGGGCTACGGCACTGAAGCTTTCTTT. Amino acid sequence: CSATHPGYGTEAFF.

This chain uses TRBV12-3 or TRBV12-4 with TRBJ2-5; 10 nucleotides line up with TRBD2. V gave up 0 bases and J gave up 5 bases; unmatched junction bases: 18. The CDR3 extends over 20 amino acids. The CDR3 loop is CASSLARGGLAGENEETQYF. CDR3 DNA sequence: TGTGCCAGCAGTTTAGCGCGAGGTGGTCTAGCGGGAGAAAATGAGGAGACCCAGTACTTC.

The sample holds a few counts of this clonotype. The V and J genes are TRBV5-6 and TRBJ2-7, with TRBD2 identical over 13 bases. Germline V CDR1 and CDR2: SGHDT, YYEEEE. J lost 0 bases, V lost 2 bases, and 8 bases had no gene match. The CDR3 totals 18 residues. The CDR3 nucleotides are TGTGCCAGCAGCTTCCGACTAGCGGGAGGAACCAGCTCCTACGAGCAGTACTTC. Translating it yields CASSFRLAGGTSSYEQYF.

This clonotype was counted at least ten times. The chain couples TRBV18 to TRBJ2-1, with D possibly matching TRBD1 (5 bases). Per germline, CDR1 KGHSH and CDR2 LQKENI. The V end lost 1 base, the J end lost 3 bases, and 10 bases lay between the germline ends. The CDR3 covers 15 residues. CDR3 residues: CASSPRQGYYNEQFF. For the CDR3, the DNA is TGTGCCAGCTCACCACGGCAGGGATACTACAATGAGCAGTTCTTC.

This clonotype was counted a few times. The chain joins TRBV15 to TRBJ2-3; D not resolved. There are 12 residues in the CDR3. Per germline, CDR1 LNHNV and CDR2 YYDKDF (reference sequence). The ends were cut back, 2 bases at V and 0 bases at J, with 0 bases in the middle. DNA of the CDR3: TGTGCCACCAGCAGAAGCACAGATACGCAGTATTTT. This encodes CATSRSTDTQYF.

The chain couples TRBV2 to TRBJ2-1; D might be TRBD1 (7 bases). Germline V CDR1 and CDR2: SNHLY, FYNNEI. V dropped 6 bases and J dropped 2 bases, with 14 bases sitting between them. The CDR3 consists of 15 residues. CDR3 region: CASRTRDSPYNEQFF. The CDR3 DNA sequence: TGTGCCAGCAGAACGCGGGACAGCCCCTACAATGAGCAGTTCTTC.

In its sample, this clonotype was seen a few times. This chain links TRBV12-3 or TRBV12-4 with TRBJ2-1; D is unclear. Trimming cost V 7 bases and J 5 bases, with 9 bases left between them. The CDR3 is 12 amino acids. The CDR3: CASTSLHNEQFF. The CDR3 DNA is TGTGCCAGCACCAGCCTACACAATGAGCAGTTCTTC.